Sequencing of this TCR beta chain was carried out in a study of T cells in Graves' hyperthyroidism and ophthalmopathy. The CDR3 consists of 17 residues. Germline V gives CDR1 SGDLS, CDR2 YYNGEE. V shed 1 base, J shed 4 bases, and the junction held 10 bases outside the gene matches. Amplification of TCR beta CDR3 regions used RNA as the template. TCR CDR3 underwent first-round RT-PCR with the HTBI primer set. TCRdb recomputed calls from the multiplex PCR reads with MiXCR, one row per CDR3 protein. The table records 450,000 to 700,000 distinct CDR3 sequences, roughly 50% of them present only once. Exclusion of a patient resulted from uncontrolled infection, other autoimmune disease, pregnancy or lactation. This clonotype was counted ten times or more.

The receptor was derived from a woman younger than 35 with Graves' hyperthyroidism. The chain uses TRBV9 and TRBJ2-7; 11 bases line up with TRBD2. The sequencing sample was made of peripheral blood or thyroid tissue (not recorded which). The CDR3 sequence is CASSVSGLAEVGYEQYF. CDR3 bases: TGTGCCAGCAGCGTATCGGGACTAGCGGAAGTGGGGTACGAGCAGTACTTC. Complete variable domain (other parts from reference TRBV9 and TRBJ2-7): DSGVTQTPKHLITATGQRVTLRCSPRSGDLSVYWYQQSLDQGLQFLIQYYNGEERAKGNILERFSAQQFPDLHSELNLSSLELGDSALYFCASSVSGLAEVGYEQYFGPGTRLTVT.